Each of the 13 T cell receptor beta chains below was sequenced from the same sample in a study of radiation and T cells in renal cell carcinoma. Time point: blood 2 weeks post-SBRT. Treatment: 15 Gy SBRT to primary tumor, nephrectomy 4 weeks later. The protocol was immunoSEQ multiplex PCR, while the TCRdb copy is restricted to in-frame clones and leaves out a portion. The table includes approximately 79,000 clones, 82% detected once. This specimen consisted of blood, obtained from a patient whose treatment included radiotherapy and nephrectomy. The receptors shown here come from a man aged 55 to 70 with renal cell carcinoma.

V is TRBV29-1 and J is TRBJ2-5, with D unclear. Between the trimmed V and J ends, which lost 1 base and 3 bases, there was a span of 12 bases. Germline V gene data show CDR1 as SQVTM and CDR2 as ANQGSEA. CDR3 length equals 14 residues. CDR3 nucleotide sequence: TGCAGCGTTGAAGGGGCCGCGTGGGAAGAGACCCAGTACTTC. Translating it yields CSVEGAAWEETQYF.

This clone came up once. The chain recombines TRBV11-2 with TRBJ2-7; no clear D gene. The CDR3 contains 13 residues. Trimming shortened V by 1 base and J by 4 bases, and 8 bases separated the two germline ends. CDR1 and CDR2 from the germline V gene are SGHAT and FQNNGV. The CDR3 region is CASSLGFRYEQYF. CDR3 DNA sequence: TGTGCCAGCAGCTTAGGCTTCCGGTACGAGCAGTACTTC. Filled out from reference TRBV11-2 and TRBJ2-7, the complete variable domain reads EAGVAQSPRYKIIEKRQSVAFWCNPISGHATLYWYQQILGQGPKLLIQFQNNGVVDDSQLPKDRFSAERLKGVDSTLKIQPAKLEDSAVYLCASSLGFRYEQYFGPGTRLTVT.

The gene calls are TRBV5-4 and TRBJ2-3; 9 positions agree with TRBD2. V gave up 4 bases and J gave up 5 bases; unmatched junction bases: 14. The CDR3 contains 17 residues. Per germline, CDR1 SGHNT and CDR2 YYREEE (reference sequence). Written as DNA, the CDR3 is TGTGCCAGCAGCCACCCCGCGCGGGAGGGGGTGGGAGATACGCAGTATTTT. This sequence encodes CASSHPAREGVGDTQYF.

The genes are TRBV5-5 and TRBJ2-7; D remains unclear. V was shortened by 3 bases and J by 3 bases, with 10 bases between the two germline ends. CDR3 length: 13 residues. CDR1 SGHKS and CDR2 YYEKEE come from the germline V gene (reference sequence). The CDR3 sequence is CASSWTSVYEQYF. CDR3 DNA sequence: TGTGCCAGCAGCTGGACCTCCGTCTACGAGCAGTACTTC.

The CDR3 DNA follows: TGTGCCAGTAGTACAAGGGGGGATTCACCCCTCCACTTT. It is translated as CASSTRGDSPLHF. The chain carries TRBV19 and TRBJ1-6; D perhaps matches TRBD1 (6 bases). Germline CDR1 and CDR2: LNHDA and SQIVND (reference sequence). V lost 4 bases to trimming and J lost 8 bases, with 9 bases between them. CDR3 size: 13 residues.

There are a few counts of this clone. The V and J genes are TRBV12-5 and TRBJ1-2; D ambiguous. V lost 1 base and J lost 10, with 7 bases in between. CDR3 length: 11 amino acids. CDR1 LGHNT and CDR2 FRNRAP come from the germline V gene. The CDR3 here is CASGLDRAYTF. CDR3 DNA sequence: TGTGCTAGTGGTTTGGACAGAGCCTACACCTTC.

Remarks on this clone: It is likely a read error, because the conserved phenylalanine at the end of the CDR3 is missing. No DNA is shown, since the ends of the CDR3 on it are uncertain; the CDR3 is the one TCRdb lists. The rearrangement joins TRBV2 to TRBJ2-7. Germline V gene sequence: CDR1 SNHLY, CDR2 FYNNEI. Counting both end residues, the CDR3 totals 11 amino acids. Here the CDR3 reads CASSPLGLLSL.

This chain uses TRBV6-6 with TRBJ2-1; 7 bases are shared with TRBD1. The CDR3 loop spans 16 amino acids. CDR1 and CDR2 from the germline V gene are MNHNY and SVGAGI (reference sequence). The trim removed 6 bases at V and 6 bases at J, leaving 14 bases unmatched. The chain's CDR3 is CASSPYRDSNSNEQFF. The CDR3 bases are TGTGCCAGCAGCCCGTACCGGGACAGCAACTCCAATGAGCAGTTCTTC.

This chain connects TRBV9 to TRBJ1-1; 9 bases map to TRBD1. Germline V gene lookup returns CDR1 SGDLS and CDR2 YYNGEE. CDR3 length: 15 amino acids. J was trimmed by 5 bases and V by 3 bases; bases with no gene match: 8. The CDR3 protein is CASSAATGGGTEAFF. The CDR3 nucleotides read TGTGCCAGCAGCGCCGCGACAGGGGGAGGGACTGAAGCTTTCTTT.

Only a few counts were recorded for this clone. The CDR3 reads CASSPAGQDYEQYF. For the CDR3, the DNA is TGTGCCAGCAGCCCTGCGGGACAGGACTACGAGCAGTACTTC. This sequence joins TRBV7-7 and TRBJ2-7, with 8 nucleotides matching TRBD1. CDR1 and CDR2 from the germline V gene are SSHAT and FNYEAQ (reference sequence). The CDR3 totals 14 residues. V shed 5 bases, J shed 3 bases, and the junction held 6 bases outside the gene matches.

In this sample, this clone turned up once. The V gene is TRBV13, the J gene TRBJ1-4; the D gene is possibly TRBD1 (5 bases). This CDR3 contains 13 residues. V gave up 5 bases and J gave up 8 bases, with 12 bases separating them. The V gene's germline CDR1 is PRHDT and CDR2 FYEKMQ (reference sequence). CDR3 bases: TGTGCCAGCAGCCCCTCGGGGGGGGAAAAACTGTTTTTT. Protein product: CASSPSGGEKLFF. Full variable domain (rest looked up from reference TRBV13 and TRBJ1-4): AAGVIQSPRHLIKEKRETATLKCYPIPRHDTVYWYQQGPGQDPQFLISFYEKMQSDKGSIPDRFSAQQFSDYHSELNMSSLELGDSALYFCASSPSGGEKLFFGSGTQLSVL.

The genes are TRBV11-2 and TRBJ2-2; D remains ambiguous. Germline CDR1 reads SGHAT; CDR2 reads FQNNGV. The length of the CDR3 is 14 residues. Trimming removed 6 bases from V and 5 bases from J, with 13 bases in between. CDR3: CASSPAAWTGELFF. Written as DNA, the CDR3 is TGTGCCAGCAGTCCAGCTGCCTGGACCGGGGAGCTGTTTTTT.

The chain employs TRBV29-1 and TRBJ1-2, with a tentative D call TRBD1 (5 bases). Trimming cost V 5 bases and J 0 bases, with 7 bases left between them. Germline V gene data show CDR1 as SQVTM and CDR2 as ANQGSEA. The CDR3 covers 12 residues. CDR3 coding DNA: TGCAGCGTTTCACAGGCTAACTATGGCTACACCTTC. Its protein is CSVSQANYGYTF.